This TCR beta chain was retrieved from a study of technical replicates of blood from several donors. The CDR3 loop spans 11 amino acids. Germline-derived CDR1 and CDR2 are GTSNPN and SVGIG (reference sequence). Between the trimmed V and J ends, which lost 4 bases and 5 bases, there was a span of 8 bases. The data were produced by immunoSEQ multiplex PCR, yet TCRdb's version contains in-frame clones alone and is incomplete. Of nearly 80,000 clones listed, approximately 93% are singletons. The TCR comes from a human donor in good health. The genes are TRBV30 and TRBJ1-2; D is undetermined. Sequencing was carried out using T cells isolated from PBMCs. DNA for the CDR3: TGTGCCTGGATTTCAGTGTATGGCTACACCTTC. Translating gives CAWISVYGYTF.